This TCR beta chain was sequenced in a study of shared clonotypes between healthy human individuals (dated by TCRdb to 2019 to 2021). Background for the entire study: A couple of women and a few men aged 18 to 49 years were included in the cohort. For each donor, CD4 naive and CD4 memory were each run on three plates, CD8 naive on two plates, and CD8 memory on one plate. To estimate repertoire size and how much clonotype sharing occurs between individuals, the study deeply sequenced the blood TCR repertoires of several healthy adults. Libraries were prepared and TCR repertoires were sequenced by different laboratories using diverse techniques, in order to increase sequencing depth and limit assay-specific biases. Each donor's leukapheresis produced roughly between roughly 0.85 and 9.5 billion PBMCs. Results the study describes overall, beyond this receptor: Clonotypes shared by all four sorted-subset donors showed higher generation probabilities than non-shared clonotypes. Only blood was sampled, and tissue TCR repertoires likely differ from those in blood. Larger estimated clonotype richness was generally found for naive subsets than for memory subsets. Rarefaction of sorted-subset datasets indicated incomplete sequencing despite the large sequencing depth. Across four donors, 5% to 6% of naive CD4, approximately 4% of naive CD8, 2% to 2.5% of memory CD4, and approximately 0.4% of memory CD8 clonotypes were shared. Pairwise subsampling led to the expectation that sequencing depth would affect the degree of clonotype sharing among donors. The genetic and exposure-history diversity represented was limited by the small number of donors.

A distance of 17 bases separates the germline ends of V and J, which lose 1 base and 8 bases respectively. The CDR3 sequence holds 15 residues, the cysteine and phenylalanine included. Just CDR3 DNA is preserved here, 45 bases in frame from base 1. From a lookup of the germline V gene, CDR1 and CDR2 are SQVTM and ANQGSEA. Remarks on this clone: Its antigen remains unidentified. No qualities accompany the bases; no much larger clone lies one base away.

Using the deep immunoSEQ assay, multiplex PCR amplified TCR CDR3 regions from genomic DNA. Genomic DNA extracted from each cell subset was distributed evenly over all wells of several immunoSEQ 96-well plates, and each plate served as one replicate. For sorted subsets, approximately 210 ng of genomic DNA, equivalent to 25,000 to 35,000 T cell genomes, went into each replicate PCR. The purified libraries were quantified using a Qubit 3.0 fluorometer, sized with a Bioanalyzer 2100, and then quantified again using the KAPA Library Quantification kit. Every immunoSEQ 96-well plate was sequenced on a dedicated single-read 150-cycle Illumina NextSeq 550 flow cell. Per the source publication's procedure: The immunoSEQ output contained only junctional sequences without quality scores, so filtering could not match that applied to full-length reads. Sequences were annotated with PyIR, a Python wrapper for IgBLAST v1.9, using IMGT germline references to assign V/J genes and CDR3. Reads were filtered out if the reads had weak V/J assignments (E-value above 1e-6), no CDR3, stop codons, out-of-frame junctions, or ambiguous translated residues. A V3J clonotype was defined by an identical inferred V gene, J gene, and CDR3 amino acid sequence. The percentage overlap between two repertoires was calculated by dividing the number of shared unique clonotypes by the size of the smaller repertoire. RTK rarefaction, the Chao1 estimator, and Recon v2.1 estimates of unobserved clonotypes were used to assess repertoire richness. For all TCRbeta clonotypes obtained by the gDNA method from four donors, generation probabilities were computed with OLGA. TCRdb provides this immuneACCESS table in a form limited to in-frame rearrangements. Some clones are lacking; in checked studies, under half of them reflect an unresolved V gene, and why the rest are absent is not known. That table supplies the V and J calls and clone size; D and trimming were determined from the DNA. The sample profile shows around 2.1 million clones; more than 90% of them were found once. The biggest ten clones account for 0.1% to 0.15% of the sample.

The donors were healthy, HIV-negative adults who had no recently reported acute infections or vaccinations. Every donor was a Caucasian adult residing in Nashville, Tennessee, USA. CD4+ T cells were enriched through magnetic negative selection, after which naive cells were positively selected on CD45RA and the remaining negative fraction served as the memory subset. Blood was collected by leukapheresis, and PBMCs were isolated by Ficoll-Histopaque density gradient centrifugation and then cryopreserved in liquid nitrogen vapor phase. Analytical flow cytometry was used to check the purity and quantity of every magnetically sorted T cell population. Genomic DNA was isolated from every sorted fraction and measured by UV absorbance on a Nanodrop 2000c.

What was sequenced was naive CD4+ T cells sorted from blood. The sample's cell subset or site, from its label and the paper: CD45RA+ positively selected. This clonotype was obtained from a man younger than 30 in good health. This chain joins TRBV29-1 to TRBJ1-4; the D gene is possibly TRBD1, with 6 bases matching. The CDR3 region reads CSVEGDGGGTEKLFF. Here is the DNA: TGCAGCGTTGAAGGGGATGGCGGGGGCACGGAAAAACTGTTTTTT. Outside the CDR3, residues come from the reference TRBV29-1 and TRBJ1-4 proteins, so the full variable domain is: SAVISQKPSRDICQRGTSLTIQCQVDSQVTMMFWYRQQPGQSLTLIATANQGSEATYESGFVIDKFPISRPNLTFSTLTVSNMSPEDSSIYLCSVEGDGGGTEKLFFGSGTQLSVL.